This TCR beta chain was obtained from a study of T cells in Graves' hyperthyroidism and ophthalmopathy. The PBMCs were sourced from fresh peripheral blood (around 9.9 ml). The V end was cut by 1 base, the J end by 0 bases, with 7 bases between. CDR3 length equals 14 residues. Per the germline V gene, CDR1 is SGDLS and CDR2 is YYNGEE. It was RNA transcripts that yielded the amplified TCR beta CDR3 regions. An initial round of RT-PCR targeting the TCR CDR3 relied on the HTBI primer set. A single record per CDR3 protein comes from TCRdb applying MiXCR to the multiplex PCR reads. The data contain hundreds of thousands of distinct CDR3 sequences, more than 30% of them singletons. As concerns this clonotype: The CDR3 does not close with the conserved phenylalanine or tryptophan, likely indicating a read error.

J is TRBJ1-1 and V is TRBV9, with D unresolved. Specimen: blood. The clonotype comes from a young man with Graves' hyperthyroidism. In DNA, the CDR3 is TGTGCCAGCAGCGTAAACAGTCTGAACACTGAAGCTTTCTCT. This sequence encodes CASSVNSLNTEAFS.